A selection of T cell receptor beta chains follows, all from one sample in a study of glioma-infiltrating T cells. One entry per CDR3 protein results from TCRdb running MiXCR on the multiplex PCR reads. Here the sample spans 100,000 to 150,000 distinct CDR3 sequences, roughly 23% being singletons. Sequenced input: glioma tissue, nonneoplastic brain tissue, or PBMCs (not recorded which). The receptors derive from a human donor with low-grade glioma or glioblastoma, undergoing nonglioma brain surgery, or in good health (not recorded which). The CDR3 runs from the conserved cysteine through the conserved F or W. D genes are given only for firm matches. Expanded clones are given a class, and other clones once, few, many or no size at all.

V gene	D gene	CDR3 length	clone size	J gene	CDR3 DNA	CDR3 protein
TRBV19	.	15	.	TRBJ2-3	TGTGCCAGTAGTATCGGAGGGAGATCAATTGATACGCAGTATTTT	CASSIGGRSIDTQYF
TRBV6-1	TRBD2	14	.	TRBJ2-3	TGTGCCAGCACCCGTAGCGGGAGCACAGATACGCAGTATTTT	CASTRSGSTDTQYF
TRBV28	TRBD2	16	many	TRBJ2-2	TGTGCCAGCAGTTCAGGACTAGCGGGAAGGACCGGGGAGCTGTTTTTT	CASSSGLAGRTGELFF
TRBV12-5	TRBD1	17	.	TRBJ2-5	TGTGCCAGTGGTTTGCCCTCAGGGGGACGGCCGCAAGAGACCCAGTACTTC	CASGLPSGGRPQETQYF
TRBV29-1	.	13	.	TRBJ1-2	TGCAGCGTTGCCCTAACAGGAACCTATGCCTACACCTTC	CSVALTGTYAYTF
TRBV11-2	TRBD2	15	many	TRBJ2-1	TGTGCCAGCAGCCCAGATCGACTAGCGGGAGGTGAGCAGTTCTTC	CASSPDRLAGGEQFF
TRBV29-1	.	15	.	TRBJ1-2	TGCAGCGTTGATCCCACGGGCCGCCCGAGTGTTGGCTACACCTTC	CSVDPTGRPSVGYTF
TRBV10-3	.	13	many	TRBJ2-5	TGTGCCATCAGTGACAGGGACGAAGAGACCCAGTACTTC	CAISDRDEETQYF
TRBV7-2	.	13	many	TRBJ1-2	TGTGCCAGCAGCTTTTTAGGGGAAAGTGGCTACACCTTC	CASSFLGESGYTF
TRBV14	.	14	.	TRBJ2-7	TGTGCCAGCAGCCAGATGAGAGGGGCCTACGAGCAGTACTTC	CASSQMRGAYEQYF
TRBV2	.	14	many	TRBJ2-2	TGTGCCAGCAGTTCACAGGGGAACACCGGGGAGCTGTTTTTT	CASSSQGNTGELFF
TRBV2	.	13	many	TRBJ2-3	TGTGCCAACTCTCGCCGCCGGGCAGCCACGCAGTATTTT	CANSRRRAATQYF
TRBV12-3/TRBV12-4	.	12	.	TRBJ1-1	TGTGCCAGCAGCCGCGGACAGCTGGAAGCTTTCTTT	CASSRGQLEAFF
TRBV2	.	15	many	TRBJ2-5	TGTGCCAGCAGTGACCCGACAGATTTCCAAGAGACCCAGTACTTC	CASSDPTDFQETQYF